Below are 13 T cell receptor beta chains sequenced from a single sample in a study of vaccination and CD4 T cells after COVID-19. Which antigens these TCRs recognize remains unknown. Researchers used the Oncomine TCR Beta short-read assay to sequence DNA from cultured CD4+ T cells. TCRdb itself ran the PCR reads through MiXCR, one entry per CDR3 protein. Of 17,000 or so distinct CDR3 sequences in the sample, nearly 40% were seen once. As to treatment: approximately 10-day PBMC culture with coronavirus spike peptide pools or control peptides (ViraFEST assay). Input material: CD4+ T cells from blood, cultured in vitro. Source of these receptors: a human donor who had recovered from COVID-19.

The gene calls are TRBV5-6 and TRBJ2-7; perhaps D is TRBD1 or TRBD2 (5 bases each). This CDR3 contains 13 residues. Germline V CDR1 and CDR2: SGHDT, YYEEEE. Trimming removed 4 bases at V and 2 bases at J, with 10 bases between. CDR3 in DNA: TGTGCCAGCAGCGCCCCGGGGCCCTACGAGCAGTACTTC. Translating it yields CASSAPGPYEQYF.

This chain connects TRBV27 to TRBJ2-7; a weak D match, TRBD1 (6 bases). CDR3 length: 14 amino acids. V was clipped by 5 bases and J by 3 bases, with 14 bases between them. Germline CDR1 and CDR2: MNHEY and SMNVEV (reference sequence). CDR3 loop: CASSPQGLNYEQYF. The CDR3 DNA is TGTGCCAGCAGTCCTCAGGGGCTGAACTACGAGCAGTACTTC.

V is TRBV2 and J is TRBJ1-1; 10 bases align to TRBD1. Per the germline V gene, CDR1 is SNHLY and CDR2 is FYNNEI. V shed 7 bases and J 0 bases; nucleotides not matched to a gene: 8. The CDR3 has 16 residues. CDR3 sequence reads: CASTKGQGVLNTEAFF. The CDR3 region has the DNA TGTGCCAGCACCAAAGGACAGGGGGTATTGAACACTGAAGCTTTCTTT.

This clonotype was counted between two and nine times. This chain connects TRBV27 to TRBJ2-3; unclear D gene. Germline V lookup: CDR1 MNHEY, CDR2 SMNVEV (reference sequence). The CDR3 extends over 14 amino acids. V was pared by 2 bases and J by 1 base, with 7 bases between. As DNA, the CDR3 is TGTGCCAGCAGTTTAGGGCAGGGCACAGATACGCAGTATTTT. The encoded protein is CASSLGQGTDTQYF.

The chain recombines TRBV2 with TRBJ2-2; D uncertain. This CDR3 is 12 amino acids long. V was cut by 4 bases and J by 7 bases, with 7 bases left in between. The germline CDR1 and CDR2 sequences are SNHLY and FYNNEI. CDR3 coding DNA: TGTGCCAGCAGTGGGGATATCGGGGAGCTGTTTTTT. As protein: CASSGDIGELFF.

This clonotype appeared a few times. The V gene is TRBV3-1, the J gene TRBJ1-4; TRBD1 might be the D (5 bases). Trimming cost V 1 base and J 8 bases, with 11 bases left between them. Looked up from germline, CDR1 is LGHDT and CDR2 is YNNKEL (reference sequence). This CDR3 comprises 14 residues. In DNA, the CDR3 is TGTGCCAGCAGCCAAGTCCGGCAGGGAGAAAAACTGTTTTTT. This encodes CASSQVRQGEKLFF.

This clonotype was seen only a few times. J is TRBJ2-2 and V is TRBV29-1; 7 bases map to TRBD1. This CDR3 region has 16 residues. Trimming took 7 bases from V and 0 from J; bases not matched to a gene: 11. Looked up from germline, CDR1 is SQVTM and CDR2 is ANQGSEA. CDR3 in amino acids: CSARLIGGPNTGELFF. As DNA, the CDR3 is TGCAGCGCGCGCCTTATAGGGGGCCCGAACACCGGGGAGCTGTTTTTT.

This clonotype has more than one count but fewer than ten. This chain links TRBV24-1 with TRBJ2-5; 8 bases match TRBD1. Germline V gives CDR1 KGHDR, CDR2 SFDVKD. This CDR3 has 15 amino acids. The V segment lost 1 base and the J segment 4 bases; nucleotides outside the gene matches: 4. DNA of the CDR3: TGTGCCACCAGTGATTTAACACAGGGGGGAGAGACCCAGTACTTC. Protein product: CATSDLTQGGETQYF.

This clonotype came up a few times. The chain employs TRBV5-4 and TRBJ2-1; D gene unclear. The CDR3 consists of 14 residues. The germline V gene encodes CDR1 SGHNT and CDR2 YYREEE (reference sequence). With 6 bases removed from V and 6 bases from J, the gap between germline ends came to 16 bases. The CDR3 DNA reads as TGTGCCAGCAAATTCGCGAGTCTATTCAATGAGCAGTTCTTC. Protein: CASKFASLFNEQFF.

The gene calls are TRBV5-1 and TRBJ2-3, with TRBD2 matching over 8 bases. Germline CDR1 SGHRS, CDR2 YFSETQ. J gave up 1 base and V 0 bases, and 7 bases lay outside the gene matches. The CDR3 covers 17 residues. CDR3 amino acids: CASSLGGAGAGTDTQYF. The CDR3 nucleotides read TGCGCCAGCAGCTTGGGAGGAGCGGGAGCGGGCACAGATACGCAGTATTTT.

The chain uses TRBV12-3 or TRBV12-4 and TRBJ1-5; 7 bases fit TRBD1. CDR3 size: 11 residues. V shed 9 bases, J shed 4 bases, and the junction held 0 bases outside the gene matches. The CDR3 here is CARQGNQPQHF. The CDR3 DNA reads TGTGCCAGACAGGGGAATCAGCCCCAGCATTTT.

The rearrangement joins TRBV4-1 to TRBJ2-1, with 8 positions matching TRBD2. Trimming at V came to 0 bases and at J to 4 bases, leaving 2 bases not matched to a gene. This CDR3 contains 15 residues. Germline V gene lookup returns CDR1 MGHRA and CDR2 YSYEKL. Here the CDR3 reads CASSQETSGYNEQFF. The CDR3 DNA is TGCGCCAGCAGCCAAGAAACTAGCGGTTACAATGAGCAGTTCTTC.

This clonotype is termed medium-sized. The chain combines TRBV15 with TRBJ1-2, with a tentative D call TRBD1 (5 bases). The germline CDR1 and CDR2 sequences are LNHNV and YYDKDF (reference sequence). This CDR3 is 15 amino acids long. V gave up 5 bases and J gave up 8 bases, with 21 bases separating them. CDR3 region: CATSSPGQGLYGYTF. As DNA, the CDR3 is TGTGCCACCAGCTCCCCCGGTCAGGGCCTATACGGCTACACCTTC.